This TCR beta chain originates from a study of cytomegalovirus exposure and HLA in healthy donors. Overall study: Of the donors genotyped, 398 in all, 75% to 90% fell in the Caucasian-associated ancestry cluster.

Study-level results: Previous analysis showed most TCR beta V segments were productive about 87% or about 30% of the time. Presence/absence analyses rested on an assumption that sequencing depth was roughly uniform across donors.

There are 15 residues in the CDR3. V lost 8 bases, J lost 3 bases, and 19 bases lay in between. CDR1 and CDR2 (germline): SGHAT, FQNNGV. Notes on this clone: Its antigen is undetermined.

PCR was performed using 60 Vbeta and 13 Jbeta primers. The assay was immunoSEQ multiplex PCR, and TCRdb's table has in-frame clones only and misses some. The sample's table shows approximately 130,000 clones. J is TRBJ1-1 and V is TRBV11-2, with a possible D match to TRBD1 (5 bases). Specimen: PBMCs. The TCR comes from a woman aged 55-70 years in good health and CMV-seronegative. CDR3 sequence (DNA): TGTGCCAGCGCATCACTGCAGGGCCCATACACTGAAGCTTTCTTT. Translation gives CASASLQGPYTEAFF.